These 17 T cell receptor beta chains originate from one sample sequenced in a study of T cell changes during pregnancy in multiple sclerosis. The repertoire was sequenced with immunoSEQ multiplex PCR; TCRdb's copy has only in-frame clones and lacks some. The sample contains almost 50,000 clones, 91% of which appear only once. The sequencing here drew on CD8+ T cells from peripheral blood mononuclear cells, taken after pregnancy. The receptors were sampled from a female donor with multiple sclerosis, enrolled in a pregnancy study.

This clone was detected once. The V gene is TRBV4-2, the J gene TRBJ2-3, with D possibly being TRBD2 (6 bases). This CDR3 is built from 17 residues. The V and J ends lost 3 bases and 2 bases respectively, with 18 bases between them. CDR1 is LGHNA, CDR2 YNFKEQ, per germline. CDR3 loop: CASSQDLPGLHTDTQYF. Written as DNA, the CDR3 is TGTGCCAGCAGCCAGGACCTACCGGGACTGCACACAGATACGCAGTATTTT.

This chain uses TRBV4-1 with TRBJ2-1; 8 nucleotides line up with TRBD2. V was pared by 2 bases and J by 7 bases, with 10 bases of the junction left unmatched. Germline V gene sequence: CDR1 MGHRA, CDR2 YSYEKL. The CDR3 runs 16 residues. Written as DNA, the CDR3 is TGCGCCAGCAGCCAACAGACGGGGGGGTTTAGTAATGAGCAGTTCTTC. Translated, it gives CASSQQTGGFSNEQFF.

The rearrangement links TRBV6-5 to TRBJ1-5; 7 positions agree with TRBD1. This CDR3 region has 15 residues. Trimming at V came to 6 bases and at J to 5 bases, leaving 10 bases not matched to a gene. Germline lookup yields CDR1 MNHEY and CDR2 SVGAGI. The DNA of the CDR3 is TGTGCCAGCAGACCTAAGACAGGGTCGGATCAGCCCCAGCATTTT. Translation: CASRPKTGSDQPQHF.

V and J are TRBV4-1 and TRBJ2-2; 8 bases map to TRBD2. This CDR3 contains 19 residues. J gave up 3 bases and V 0 bases, and 12 bases lay outside the gene matches. Germline V gene sequence: CDR1 MGHRA, CDR2 YSYEKL. The chain's CDR3 is CASSQDNPPAGAHTGELFF. In DNA form, the CDR3 reads TGCGCCAGCAGCCAAGATAATCCACCAGCGGGGGCGCACACCGGGGAGCTGTTTTTT.

The CDR3: CAWTRGNQPQHF. Here the CDR3 DNA reads TGTGCCTGGACTCGGGGCAATCAGCCCCAGCATTTT. J is TRBJ1-5 and V is TRBV30; D remains unclear. The germline CDR1 and CDR2 sequences are GTSNPN and SVGIG (reference sequence). The CDR3 length is 12 residues. V lost 4 bases to trimming and J lost 2 bases, with 6 bases between them.

This clone was counted once. The chain combines TRBV2 with TRBJ2-7; D is possibly TRBD2 (6 bases). Per germline, CDR1 SNHLY and CDR2 FYNNEI. V dropped 10 bases and J dropped 7 bases, with 17 bases sitting between them. This CDR3 spans 12 amino acids. CDR3 sequence: CATYGLGREQYF. The CDR3 bases are TGTGCCACCTACGGCCTGGGGAGGGAGCAGTACTTC.

The chain couples TRBV6-1 to TRBJ2-1; a possible D gene is TRBD1 (5 bases). V was cut by 4 bases and J by 6 bases, with 22 bases left in between. Germline CDR1 is MNHNS and CDR2 is SASEGT. This CDR3 comprises 17 residues. The CDR3 DNA is TGTGCCAGCAGTGTCGCTAGGACACTGATCGGTGGCAATGAGCAGTTCTTC. Protein sequence: CASSVARTLIGGNEQFF.

This rearrangement joins TRBV5-5 to TRBJ1-1; D possibly corresponds to TRBD1 (5 bases). This CDR3 contains 13 residues. The germline CDR1 and CDR2 sequences are SGHKS and YYEKEE (reference sequence). V lost 0 bases to trimming and J lost 7 bases, with 10 bases between them. In nucleotides, the CDR3 is TGTGCCAGCAGCTTGGCGGGGGGGGTTGAAGCTTTCTTT. Its translation: CASSLAGGVEAFF. Together with reference TRBV5-5 and TRBJ1-1, the CDR3 gives the full variable domain: DAGVTQSPTHLIKTRGQQVTLRCSPISGHKSVSWYQQVLGQGPQFIFQYYEKEERGRGNFPDRFSARQFPNYSSELNVNALLLGDSALYLCASSLAGGVEAFFGQGTRLTVV.

The chain has TRBV2 and TRBJ2-3; 7 bases map to TRBD2. The junction had 19 bases not matched to a gene; V was cut back by 9 bases and J by 7 bases. Germline V gene data show CDR1 as SNHLY and CDR2 as FYNNEI. This CDR3 is 16 amino acids long. CDR3 in amino acids: CASWYGIAGPQNTQYF. The CDR3 nucleotides are TGTGCCAGTTGGTACGGGATAGCGGGCCCACAGAATACGCAGTATTTT.

For the CDR3, the DNA is TGTGCCAGCAGTGAATACGTCGGGACAGTTCGGGGCACAGATACGCAGTATTTT. Its translation is CASSEYVGTVRGTDTQYF. The V gene is TRBV2, the J gene TRBJ2-3, with 7 bases aligning to TRBD1. V lost 2 bases, J lost 1 base, and 12 bases stayed unmatched. This CDR3 has 18 residues. Germline-derived CDR1 and CDR2 are SNHLY and FYNNEI.

V gene TRBV7-6 combines with J gene TRBJ1-1; TRBD1 might be the D (5 bases). Germline V lookup: CDR1 SGHVS, CDR2 FNYEAQ. CDR3 length equals 15 residues. V lost 5 bases and J lost 3, with 16 bases in between. CDR3 in DNA: TGTGCCAGCAGCGCTGGCCCTGGGGGGGACACTGAAGCTTTCTTT. This translates into CASSAGPGGDTEAFF.

The CDR3 is CSVEDGQSYGYTF. DNA for the CDR3: TGCAGCGTTGAAGATGGACAAAGCTATGGCTACACCTTC. The chain combines TRBV29-1 with TRBJ1-2; a possible D gene is TRBD1 (5 bases). Trimming shortened V by 0 bases and J by 4 bases, and 9 bases separated the two germline ends. The CDR3 contains 13 residues. Germline CDR1 SQVTM, CDR2 ANQGSEA.

The chain is built from TRBV27 and TRBJ2-7; 7 bases align to TRBD1. The CDR3 is made up of 15 amino acids. The V gene end was trimmed by 5 bases and the J gene end by 3 bases; junction bases not matched to a gene: 10. Per germline, CDR1 MNHEY and CDR2 SMNVEV (reference sequence). The CDR3 nucleotides are TGTGCCAGCAGTCCAGACCTACAGGGGTTCTACGAGCAGTACTTC. It yields the protein CASSPDLQGFYEQYF.

The chain employs TRBV7-9 and TRBJ1-2; the match to TRBD1 covers 7 bases. In germline, CDR1 is SEHNR, CDR2 FQNEAQ (reference sequence). V lost 4 bases, J lost 4 bases, and 12 bases stayed unmatched. CDR3 length: 16 amino acids. The chain's CDR3 is CASSSGTAGGLYGYTF. The CDR3 DNA is TGTGCCAGCAGCTCCGGGACAGCCGGGGGCCTCTATGGCTACACCTTC.

The chain uses TRBV5-1 and TRBJ1-1, with D possibly being TRBD1 (5 bases). V was pared by 5 bases and J by 0 bases, with 8 bases between. This CDR3 comprises 13 residues. Germline CDR1 SGHRS, CDR2 YFSETQ. For the CDR3, the DNA is TGCGCCAGCAGTTCAGGGTTGAACACTGAAGCTTTCTTT. It encodes CASSSGLNTEAFF.

J is TRBJ2-2 and V is TRBV9, with D possibly TRBD2 on 6 matching bases. CDR3 size: 14 residues. The germline gives CDR1 SGDLS, CDR2 YYNGEE. With 6 bases removed from V and 2 bases from J, the gap between germline ends came to 11 bases. The CDR3 protein is CASTRGRNTGELFF. The CDR3 DNA reads TGTGCCAGCACCCGGGGGAGAAACACCGGGGAGCTGTTTTTT.

The chain carries TRBV9 and TRBJ2-4; D possibly corresponds to TRBD1 (5 bases). Trimming stripped 4 bases from V and 8 bases from J, with 25 bases between. This CDR3 comprises 17 residues. Germline CDR1 reads SGDLS; CDR2 reads YYNGEE. The CDR3 here is CASSQTVQDTDPYIQYF. The DNA of the CDR3 is TGTGCCAGCAGCCAGACGGTACAGGACACCGATCCTTACATTCAGTACTTC. Full variable domain (outside the CDR3, taken from reference TRBV9 and TRBJ2-4): DSGVTQTPKHLITATGQRVTLRCSPRSGDLSVYWYQQSLDQGLQFLIQYYNGEERAKGNILERFSAQQFPDLHSELNLSSLELGDSALYFCASSQTVQDTDPYIQYFGAGTRLSVL.